This T cell receptor (beta chain) was obtained from a study of blood T cell repertoires in COVID-19 (dated by TCRdb to 2020 to 2021). Describing the broader study: Samples from collaborators originated in the United States, Italy and Spain and spanned both the acute and convalescent phases of COVID-19. The prospective study material was composed of cDNA or gDNA derived from T cells, B-cell-depleted T cells, or PBMCs. Deeply sampled blood TCRbeta repertoires from subjects exposed to, actively infected with, or recovered from COVID-19 were included in the dataset. A freely available public database, intended as a resource for researchers studying the immune response to SARS-CoV-2, is where the repertoires were released. Samples were obtained from the ongoing ImmuneRACE study (first 160 participants) and from approximately 1,200 subjects provided by 6 global collaborators. The sample metadata nearly always contained a de-identified subject ID, COVID-19 status, age in years and sex. Where available, HLA class I and class II types were obtained from metadata supplied by the sample provider rather than from assay-based typing. Study-level results and caveats: The amount of clinical and demographic metadata varied by source and participant and was provided uncurated.

From the germline V gene, CDR1 is WSHSY and CDR2 is SAAADI. Trimming costs V 2 bases and J 5 bases, and their ends lie 4 bases apart. Taken from cysteine to phenylalanine, the CDR3 has 12 residues. Only the CDR3 portion is preserved as DNA: 36 bases, with reading frame beginning at the first base. Whole blood was collected in K2EDTA tubes by collaborating institutions according to the institutions' own protocols. For TCRbeta analysis, collaborators shipped samples as frozen whole blood, isolated PBMCs, or DNA extracted from either of those sample types. Remarks on this clone: Its antigen specificity is not known. No much larger clonotype is one base removed from it; base qualities were not supplied.

TCRbeta CDR3 regions were amplified from genomic DNA by means of the immunoSEQ Assay, a bias-controlled multiplex PCR. In the paper's pipeline: The number of nucleated cells in each sample was estimated by amplification of reference gene primers within the assay. To quantify the absolute abundance of each unique TCRbeta CDR3 rearrangement, sequence reads were collapsed and filtered. For each sample, productive Simpson clonality was calculated as the square root of Simpson's diversity index over productive rearrangements. This immuneACCESS table, as held by TCRdb, lists in-frame sequences with V and J called but not all clones. Of the missing ones, under half trace to an unresolved V gene in checked studies; the others have no known cause. That table gives V, J and clone size, and the DNA gave D and trimming. A total of around 70,000 clones appear in this sample, roughly 85% of them only once. Approximately 26% of the sample goes to the ten largest clones.

The rearranged chain carries TRBV10-2 and TRBJ2-1; the D gene cannot be resolved reliably. The sample comprised peripheral blood. This receptor was identified in a man aged 55-75 years with active or convalescent COVID-19. The CDR3 protein is CASSEADNEQFF. The nucleotides read TGCGCCAGCAGTGAGGCGGACAATGAGCAGTTCTTC.